A selection of T cell receptor beta chains follows, all from one sample in a study of early T cells in non-severe SARS-CoV-2 infection. TCRdb recomputed calls from the 5' RACE reads with MiXCR, one row per CDR3 protein. The sample has 70,000 or so distinct CDR3 sequences; 9.5% to 15% are singletons. Specimen: whole blood. The receptors were gathered from an adult who was a healthcare worker with PCR-confirmed SARS-CoV-2 infection or an uninfected control (not recorded which). Each CDR3 is given with its conserved first and last residue. A D gene is named only where the DNA matches it firmly. Clone size appears in some rows only: once, few, many, or a class for an expanded clone.

V gene	D gene	clone size	J gene	CDR3 DNA	CDR3 protein
TRBV6-5	TRBD2	NA	TRBJ2-1	TGTGCCAGCAGTTATCGGACTAGCGGGAGATCGGATGAGCAGTTCTTC	CASSYRTSGRSDEQFF
TRBV7-2	NA	many	TRBJ2-2	TGTGCCAGCAGCCGACAGAATACGAACACCGGGGAGCTGTTTTTT	CASSRQNTNTGELFF
TRBV29-1	TRBD1	NA	TRBJ2-2	TGCAGCGTCCAGACAGGGGATACCGGGGAGCTGTTTTTT	CSVQTGDTGELFF
TRBV5-1	NA	once	TRBJ1-1	TGCGCCAGCAGCTTGGGAGCGGTAATGAACACTGAAGCTTTCTTT	CASSLGAVMNTEAFF
TRBV4-2	TRBD1	many	TRBJ2-6	TGTGCCAGCAGCCACTTGGACAGGGATGGGGCCAACGTCCTGACTTTC	CASSHLDRDGANVLTF
TRBV28	NA	many	TRBJ1-6	TGTGCCAGCAGAAGTAGGACATCATCACCCCTCCACTTT	CASRSRTSSPLHF
TRBV6-2/TRBV6-3	NA	many	TRBJ2-1	TGTGCCAGCAGTTTCTTTGGACCAAGGAATGAGCAGTTCTTC	CASSFFGPRNEQFF
TRBV6-1	NA	NA	TRBJ2-3	TGTGCCAGCAGTGAAGCAGGGAGTCCAGATACGCAGTATTTT	CASSEAGSPDTQYF
TRBV12-3/TRBV12-4	NA	many	TRBJ2-3	TGTGCCAGCAGTCCCCTGGGTACAAGCTTCACAGATACGCAGTATTTT	CASSPLGTSFTDTQYF
TRBV12-3/TRBV12-4	TRBD2	many	TRBJ2-1	TGTGCCAGCAGCCCTACCGCTAGCGGGGCCTCCTACAATGAGCAGTTCTTC	CASSPTASGASYNEQFF
TRBV5-5	NA	many	TRBJ1-1	TGTGCCAGCAGCCCCTGGGAGGGGGGCGGGGCTGAAGCTTTCTTT	CASSPWEGGGAEAFF
TRBV20-1	NA	many	TRBJ2-1	TGCAGTGCTAGGGCACCGCGGAGGGGGTACAATGAGCAGTTCTTC	CSARAPRRGYNEQFF
TRBV9	TRBD1	many	TRBJ1-6	TGTGCCAGCAGCGTAACAGGGGGCGCACCCCTCCACTTT	CASSVTGGAPLHF
TRBV7-2	NA	NA	TRBJ2-5	TGTGCCAGCAGCTCCTGGGGAATCCAAGAGACCCAGTACTTC	CASSSWGIQETQYF
TRBV20-1	TRBD2	many	TRBJ2-3	TGCAGTGCTTGGACTAGCGGGAACGCAGATACGCAGTATTTT	CSAWTSGNADTQYF
TRBV7-2	NA	NA	TRBJ1-4	TGTGCCAGCAGCTCCCCCTTAGGGAAACTGTTTTTT	CASSSPLGKLFF
TRBV29-1	TRBD1	many	TRBJ2-7	TGCAGCGTTGAAGATCCGGACAGGGGGAACTACGAGCAGTACTTC	CSVEDPDRGNYEQYF
TRBV27	NA	NA	TRBJ2-5	TGTGCCAGCGGCGCAGGGGCCCAAGAGACCCAGTACTTC	CASGAGAQETQYF
TRBV7-9	NA	few	TRBJ1-4	TGTGCCAGCAGCTTAGACGCAGGGCGCGAAAAACTGTTTTTT	CASSLDAGREKLFF
TRBV7-2	NA	many	TRBJ2-6	TGTGCCAGCAGCTTAGGCCCCGTCACCGGGGCCAACGTCCTGACTTTC	CASSLGPVTGANVLTF
TRBV7-2	NA	many	TRBJ1-5	TGTGCCAGCAACCCGGACGGGGGCGCGAATCAGCCCCAGCATTTT	CASNPDGGANQPQHF
TRBV29-1	NA	many	TRBJ1-1	TGCAGCGTCTCTACGGCGGACCTTGAAGCTTTCTTT	CSVSTADLEAFF
TRBV6-6	NA	many	TRBJ2-4	TGTGCCAGCAGTTACTCGGACAGAGAAAACATTCAGTACTTC	CASSYSDRENIQYF
TRBV7-2	NA	many	TRBJ2-1	TGTGCCAGCAGCTTAAACAGGGACTACAATGAGCAGTTCTTC	CASSLNRDYNEQFF
TRBV5-1	NA	once	TRBJ2-7	TGCGCCAGCTCGGGGAGCTGGGGGACGACCTACGAGCAGTACTTC	CASSGSWGTTYEQYF
TRBV27	NA	NA	TRBJ2-3	TGTGCCAGCACCAACACAGATACGCAGTATTTT	CASTNTDTQYF
TRBV6-5	TRBD2	many	TRBJ2-5	TGTGCCAGCAGCCCCAAGCGGGGGGTTTTACAAGAGACCCAGTACTTC	CASSPKRGVLQETQYF
TRBV7-6	NA	many	TRBJ1-3	TGTGCCAGCAGCTTAGAGGGATCTGTCGCTGGAAACACCATATATTTT	CASSLEGSVAGNTIYF
TRBV19	NA	NA	TRBJ1-5	TGTGCCAGTAGTATGTCACAAACCCTAAATCAGCCCCAGCATTTT	CASSMSQTLNQPQHF
TRBV7-2	TRBD1	many	TRBJ1-1	TGTGCCAGCAGCCTTACAGGGGACACTGAAGCTTTCTTT	CASSLTGDTEAFF
TRBV18	NA	many	TRBJ1-2	TGTGCCAGCTCACCACGTCCAGGGGACGGCTACACCTTC	CASSPRPGDGYTF
TRBV6-6	NA	many	TRBJ2-7	TGTGCCAGCAGTTACCTCCTCCCCAGCGACGAGCAGTACTTC	CASSYLLPSDEQYF
TRBV19	NA	many	TRBJ1-2	TGTGCCAGTAGCCCCTCGGGGACTGCTAACTATGGCTACACCTTC	CASSPSGTANYGYTF
TRBV7-2	NA	many	TRBJ1-3	TGTGCCAGCAGCCTACACGGTGACTCTGGAAACACCATATATTTT	CASSLHGDSGNTIYF
TRBV25-1	NA	many	TRBJ2-2	TGTGCCAGCAGTGAATTTCCGTTGCTAGCGTCCAACACCGGGGAGCTGTTTTTT	CASSEFPLLASNTGELFF
TRBV5-1	NA	many	TRBJ2-7	TGCGCCAGCAGCTTGAGGCAGGGGCCCACCGGGGAGCAGTACTTC	CASSLRQGPTGEQYF
TRBV11-2	NA	NA	TRBJ2-7	TGTGCCAGCAGCCCGATACGCCTACTGGGCGAGCAGTACTTC	CASSPIRLLGEQYF
TRBV29-1	NA	few	TRBJ1-1	TGCAGCGTTGTAGGCAGGGCATTAGACACTGAAGCTTTCTTT	CSVVGRALDTEAFF
TRBV20-1	TRBD1	many	TRBJ2-1	TGCAGTGCTCCATTGGCGGGGGACAGGGAGGGCAATGAGCAGTTCTTC	CSAPLAGDREGNEQFF
TRBV9	TRBD2	many	TRBJ2-5	TGTGCCAGCAGCAAAGGGACTAGCGGGTACCAAGAGACCCAGTACTTC	CASSKGTSGYQETQYF
TRBV6-2/TRBV6-3	NA	many	TRBJ1-2	TGTGCCAGCAAGGGAGAGGCCGCGGGCTATGGCTACACCTTC	CASKGEAAGYGYTF
TRBV20-1	NA	many	TRBJ1-1	TGCAGTGCTGTAACAGGGAACACTGAAGCTTTCTTT	CSAVTGNTEAFF
TRBV11-2	NA	NA	TRBJ2-7	TGTGCCAGCAGCCCCCGGATGAACAGGGCCCTTTACGAGCAGTACTTC	CASSPRMNRALYEQYF
TRBV29-1	NA	many	TRBJ1-2	TGCAGCTATGGGGATATCTATGGCTACACCTTC	CSYGDIYGYTF
TRBV11-2	NA	many	TRBJ2-1	TGTGCCAGCAGCTTACCGGACAATGAGCAGTTCTTC	CASSLPDNEQFF
TRBV30	TRBD1	NA	TRBJ1-1	TGTGCCTACGGAAGGGGGCTGGACACTGAAGCTTTCTTT	CAYGRGLDTEAFF